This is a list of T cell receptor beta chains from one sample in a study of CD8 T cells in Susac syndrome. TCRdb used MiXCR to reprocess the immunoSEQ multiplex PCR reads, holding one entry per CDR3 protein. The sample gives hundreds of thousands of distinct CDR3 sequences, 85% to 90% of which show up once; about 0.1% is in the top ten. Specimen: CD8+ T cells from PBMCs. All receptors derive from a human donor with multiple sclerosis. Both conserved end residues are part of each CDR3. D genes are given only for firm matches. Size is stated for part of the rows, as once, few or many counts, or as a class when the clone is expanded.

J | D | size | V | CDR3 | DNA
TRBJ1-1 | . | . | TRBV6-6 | CASSYDEDSLNTEAFF | TGTGCCAGCAGTTACGACGAGGACAGCCTGAACACTGAAGCTTTCTTT
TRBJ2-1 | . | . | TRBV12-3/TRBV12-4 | CASSLALSNEQFF | TGTGCCAGCAGTTTAGCGCTTAGCAATGAGCAGTTCTTC
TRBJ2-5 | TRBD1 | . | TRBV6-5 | CASSLEGTGGQETQYF | TGTGCCAGCAGTTTAGAAGGGACAGGGGGGCAAGAGACCCAGTACTTC
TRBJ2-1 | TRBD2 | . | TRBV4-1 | CASSQVGGGAGEQFF | TGCGCCAGCAGCCAAGTGGGCGGGGGGGCCGGAGAGCAGTTCTTC
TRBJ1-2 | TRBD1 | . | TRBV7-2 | CASYKPGQSYSNYGYTF | TGTGCCAGCTACAAACCGGGACAGTCTTATTCTAACTATGGCTACACCTTC
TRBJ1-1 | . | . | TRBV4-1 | CASSPRETEAFF | TGCGCCAGCAGTCCGAGGGAGACTGAAGCTTTCTTT
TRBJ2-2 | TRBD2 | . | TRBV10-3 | CAITQTSGSGTGELFF | TGTGCCATCACGCAAACTAGCGGGAGCGGTACCGGGGAGCTGTTTTTT
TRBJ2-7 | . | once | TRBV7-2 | CASSLGEPIDYEQYF | TGTGCCAGCAGCTTAGGAGAGCCTATAGACTACGAGCAGTACTTC
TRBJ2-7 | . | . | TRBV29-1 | CSVVARAEQYF | TGCAGCGTTGTCGCCCGGGCCGAGCAGTACTTC
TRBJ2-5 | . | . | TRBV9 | CASSVGGDQETQYF | TGTGCCAGCAGCGTAGGCGGGGACCAAGAGACCCAGTACTTC
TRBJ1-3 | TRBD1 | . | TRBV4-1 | CASSQGTGTGNTIYF | TGCGCCAGCAGCCAGGGGACAGGGACTGGAAACACCATATATTTT
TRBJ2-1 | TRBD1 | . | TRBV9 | CASSVARGPTYNEQFF | TGTGCCAGCAGCGTAGCGAGGGGGCCTACCTACAATGAGCAGTTCTTC
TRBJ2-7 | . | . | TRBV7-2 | CASSLIGTYEQYF | TGTGCCAGCAGCTTAATAGGGACCTACGAGCAGTACTTC
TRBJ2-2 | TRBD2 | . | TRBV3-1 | CASSGGVLSNTGELFF | TGTGCCAGCAGCGGGGGGGTTCTCTCGAACACCGGGGAGCTGTTTTTT
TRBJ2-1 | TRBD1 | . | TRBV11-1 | CASSQLGQGGWNEQFF | TGTGCCAGCAGCCAGCTGGGACAGGGGGGTTGGAATGAGCAGTTCTTC
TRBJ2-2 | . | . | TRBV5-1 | CASSPEGAGGELFF | TGCGCCAGCAGCCCGGAGGGGGCTGGCGGGGAGCTGTTTTTT
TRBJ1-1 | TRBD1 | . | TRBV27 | CASSWAGGMAEAFF | TGTGCCAGCAGTTGGGCAGGGGGTATGGCTGAAGCTTTCTTT
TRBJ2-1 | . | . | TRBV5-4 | CASSSGPTVEQFF | TGTGCCAGCAGCTCCGGGCCCACAGTAGAGCAGTTCTTC
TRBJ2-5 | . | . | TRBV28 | CASSFRDNQETQYF | TGTGCCAGCAGTTTCCGGGACAACCAAGAGACCCAGTACTTC
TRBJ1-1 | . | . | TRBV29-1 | CSSLGSNTEAFF | TGCAGCTCCCTCGGCTCCAACACTGAAGCTTTCTTT
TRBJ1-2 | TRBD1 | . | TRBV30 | CAWRGTGVGYTF | TGTGCCTGGAGGGGAACAGGGGTTGGCTACACCTTC
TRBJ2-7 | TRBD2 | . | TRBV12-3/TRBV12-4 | CASSLSGLANHEQYF | TGTGCCAGCAGTTTAAGTGGACTAGCAAACCACGAGCAGTACTTC